This entry concerns a single T cell receptor (beta chain). The data are from a study of technical replicates of blood from a handful of donors. Method: immunoSEQ multiplex PCR; TCRdb's copy keeps in-frame clones and lacks some. This table has approximately 81,000 clones, more than 80% appearing once. V gave up 4 bases and J gave up 5 bases, with 12 bases separating them. The CDR3 totals 13 residues. The germline V gene encodes CDR1 MNHEY and CDR2 SVGAGI. This clonotype originated in a human donor in good health. Some clones in this sample may be carry-over from other donors' samples. The J gene is TRBJ2-7, the V gene TRBV6-5, with a possible D match to TRBD2 (6 bases). The sequenced material came from PBMCs. The CDR3 coding sequence is TGTGCCAGCAGTTCGACTAGAAGTAACGAGCAGTACTTC. Amino acids: CASSSTRSNEQYF.